This record looks at one T cell receptor (beta chain) sequence and its context. The antigen is unknown. TCRdb's copy holds only in-frame clones and misses some; the assay was immunoSEQ multiplex PCR. This table holds 150,000 to 200,000 clones, more than 80% found once. Germline loops: CDR1 SGHDT, CDR2 YYEEEE. The CDR3 spans 14 residues. Deletions cut 2 bases from V and 3 bases from J, with 9 bases between. The sample comes from a study of cytomegalovirus exposure and HLA in healthy donors. Overall study: A later analysis reported the roughly 120 validation repertoires used the same platform as the roughly 700 first-cohort repertoires. General study points: Reported results showed that the classifier diagnosed cytomegalovirus status with high specificity and sensitivity. A list of around 150 TCR beta chains associated with cytomegalovirus was given.

The donors were part of the approximately 130-subject validation cohort, which stood apart from the roughly 670-subject first cohort. The TCR originated in a man between 18 and 29 years old in good health and CMV-seropositive. The chain links TRBV5-6 to TRBJ1-5; D unresolved. The sample consisted of PBMCs. CDR3 residues: CASSFLGDNQPQHF. The DNA for the CDR3 is TGTGCCAGCAGCTTTCTAGGCGACAATCAGCCCCAGCATTTT. Together with reference TRBV5-6 and TRBJ1-5, the CDR3 gives the full variable domain: DAGVTQSPTHLIKTRGQQVTLRCSPKSGHDTVSWYQQALGQGPQFIFQYYEEEERQRGNFPDRFSGHQFPNYSSELNVNALLLGDSALYLCASSFLGDNQPQHFGDGTRLSIL.